The 26 T cell receptor beta chains reported below all come from one sample, sequenced in a study of cytomegalovirus exposure and HLA in healthy donors. PCR employed 60 Vbeta and 13 Jbeta primers. Clones were read by immunoSEQ multiplex PCR, and TCRdb kept only the in-frame ones, dropping some. This table has roughly 230,000 clones, around 84% appearing once. The sequencing input was PBMCs. These receptors came from a girl aged 2 to 9 in good health and CMV-seronegative.

The chain combines TRBV7-9 with TRBJ2-7, with D maybe TRBD1 (5 bases). Germline lookup yields CDR1 SEHNR and CDR2 FQNEAQ (reference sequence). CDR3 length equals 16 residues. V gave up 1 base and J gave up 3 bases, with 16 bases separating them. The CDR3: CASSLVPRGARYEQYF. CDR3 coding DNA: TGTGCCAGCAGCTTAGTTCCTAGGGGCGCCCGCTACGAGCAGTACTTC.

The chain joins TRBV5-6 to TRBJ1-5, with 7 bases that match TRBD1. Germline values: CDR1 SGHDT, CDR2 YYEEEE. This CDR3 contains 15 residues. V lost 4 bases, J lost 3 bases, and 7 bases stayed unmatched. The CDR3 region is CASSPAGGPNQPQHF. The CDR3 coding sequence is TGTGCCAGCAGCCCCGCAGGGGGACCCAATCAGCCCCAGCATTTT.

V usage is TRBV5-1 and J usage is TRBJ2-1, with 11 positions matching TRBD1. Per germline, CDR1 SGHRS and CDR2 YFSETQ. The CDR3 is 16 amino acids. The V and J ends lost 0 bases and 2 bases, in that order; junction bases with no gene match: 1. The CDR3 loop reads CASSLEGQGAYNEQFF. The CDR3 DNA sequence: TGCGCCAGCAGCTTGGAGGGACAGGGGGCCTACAATGAGCAGTTCTTC. The full variable domain, completed using reference TRBV5-1 and TRBJ2-1, is KAGVTQTPRYLIKTRGQQVTLSCSPISGHRSVSWYQQTPGQGLQFLFEYFSETQRNKGNFPGRFSGRQFSNSRSEMNVSTLELGDSALYLCASSLEGQGAYNEQFFGPGTRLTVL.

CDR3 in DNA: TGTGCCAGTAGTATAGTGGTAGGGACAAACCAAGAGACCCAGTACTTC. Residues: CASSIVVGTNQETQYF. The V and J genes are TRBV19 and TRBJ2-5; possibly TRBD1 for D (6 bases). V lost 1 base to trimming and J lost 0 bases, with 12 bases between them. The CDR3 totals 16 residues. In germline, CDR1 is LNHDA, CDR2 SQIVND (reference sequence).

This sequence joins TRBV30 and TRBJ2-5; D perhaps matches TRBD2 (5 bases). Trimming removed 2 bases from V and 5 bases from J, with 9 bases in between. This CDR3 contains 12 residues. Germline V gives CDR1 GTSNPN, CDR2 SVGIG (reference sequence). CDR3 coding DNA: TGTGCCTGGAGTCCCTCGGGGGAGACCCAGTACTTC. Its protein product is CAWSPSGETQYF.

This chain links TRBV6-6 with TRBJ1-3; D is ambiguous. V lost 5 bases, J lost 0 bases, and 2 bases lay in between. CDR1 MNHNY and CDR2 SVGAGI come from the germline V gene (reference sequence). The CDR3 contains 12 residues. Here the CDR3 reads CASSRSGNTIYF. DNA for the CDR3: TGTGCCAGCAGTCGCTCTGGAAACACCATATATTTT.

The chain is built from TRBV6-1 and TRBJ2-5; D is uncertain. CDR3 length: 15 residues. Trimming left V 0 bases short and J 1 base short, with 9 bases between. Germline values: CDR1 MNHNS, CDR2 SASEGT. The CDR3, as DNA: TGTGCCAGCAGTGAAGCGCACCTAGTCCAAGAGACCCAGTACTTC. Translated, it gives CASSEAHLVQETQYF.

This clone appeared once. V and J are TRBV5-3 and TRBJ1-5; D remains unclear. TRBV5-3 is sorted into the ORF group, with uncertain function. The CDR3 contains 15 residues. V shed 2 bases and J shed 9 bases, with 18 bases lying between them. The CDR3 DNA is TGTGCCAGAAGCTTATGTGTCCCAGACTCTGGGCCCCAGCATTTT. The encoded protein is CARSLCVPDSGPQHF.

The V and J genes are TRBV7-9 and TRBJ1-2, with D unclear. In germline, CDR1 is SEHNR, CDR2 FQNEAQ (reference sequence). V was trimmed by 4 bases and J by 10 bases, leaving 22 bases between them. The CDR3 consists of 15 residues. The CDR3 is CASSYPGSGNRDYTF. The CDR3 DNA reads as TGTGCCAGCAGCTATCCCGGGTCGGGGAATCGAGACTACACCTTC.

The genes are TRBV14 and TRBJ1-2; D gene ambiguous. Deletions cut 4 bases from V and 0 bases from J, with 9 bases between. Germline CDR1 reads SGHDN; CDR2 reads FVKESK. This CDR3 spans 14 amino acids. The CDR3 coding sequence is TGTGCCAGCAGCCCTTTTAGTTCTAACTATGGCTACACCTTC. Translating gives CASSPFSSNYGYTF. The entire variable domain, with the rest obtained from reference TRBV14 and TRBJ1-2, is as follows: EAGVTQFPSHSVIEKGQTVTLRCDPISGHDNLYWYRRVMGKEIKFLLHFVKESKQDESGMPNNRFLAERTGGTYSTLKVQPAELEDSGVYFCASSPFSSNYGYTFGSGTRLTVV.

The CDR3 here is CATSRDGAGQGTTYEQYF. The CDR3 DNA is TGTGCCACCAGCAGAGATGGGGCGGGACAGGGAACCACCTACGAGCAGTACTTC. The genes are TRBV15 and TRBJ2-7; 9 bases line up with TRBD1. The V segment lost 0 bases and the J segment 2 bases; nucleotides outside the gene matches: 11. Germline lookup yields CDR1 LNHNV and CDR2 YYDKDF (reference sequence). This CDR3 is 18 amino acids long.

The CDR3 here is CAPRASGARGFKETQYF. CDR3 in DNA: TGTGCCCCCAGGGCTAGCGGGGCTCGGGGGTTCAAAGAGACCCAGTACTTC. The V and J genes are TRBV6-4 and TRBJ2-5; 9 nucleotides align to TRBD2. V shed 11 bases, J shed 3 bases, and the junction held 19 bases outside the gene matches. The germline V gene encodes CDR1 MRHNA and CDR2 SNTAGT. The CDR3 is made up of 17 amino acids.

The sample holds a few counts of this clone. The rearrangement joins TRBV7-9 to TRBJ2-3, with TRBD1 matching 10 bases. Trimming removed 5 bases from V and 5 bases from J; junction bases left unmatched: 4. CDR1 and CDR2 from the germline V gene are SEHNR and FQNEAQ (reference sequence). The CDR3 is made up of 14 amino acids. The CDR3 nucleotides are TGTGCCAGCAGCCCGTGGGACAGGGGAGATACGCAGTATTTT. As protein: CASSPWDRGDTQYF. Full variable domain (rest looked up from reference TRBV7-9 and TRBJ2-3): DTGVSQNPRHKITKRGQNVTFRCDPISEHNRLYWYRQTLGQGPEFLTYFQNEAQLEKSRLLSDRFSAERPKGSFSTLEIQRTEQGDSAMYLCASSPWDRGDTQYFGPGTRLTVL.

The chain uses TRBV5-1 and TRBJ2-7, with TRBD2 matching 13 bases. Germline V CDR1 and CDR2: SGHRS, YFSETQ. This CDR3 contains 15 residues. V lost 2 bases and J lost 5; bases outside the gene matches: 4. In DNA, the CDR3 is TGCGCCAGCAGCTTACTAGCGGGGGGGCAAAACGAGCAGTACTTC. It is translated as CASSLLAGGQNEQYF.

V is TRBV10-3 and J is TRBJ1-2, with D unresolved. The CDR3 sequence is 13 residues long. V lost 6 bases to trimming and J lost 6 bases, with 14 bases between them. Germline V lookup: CDR1 ENHRY, CDR2 SYGVKD. CDR3 protein: CAIRRATIDGYTF. The CDR3 DNA reads as TGTGCCATCAGGAGGGCCACGATCGATGGCTACACCTTC.

Remarks on this clone: Other DNA sequences in the same sample also yield this CDR3. V usage is TRBV6-5 and J usage is TRBJ1-6; 9 bases line up with TRBD1. The junction had 2 bases not matched to a gene; V was cut back by 2 bases and J by 6 bases. Per germline, CDR1 MNHEY and CDR2 SVGAGI. There are 15 residues in the CDR3. The chain's CDR3 is CASSYAGQGNSPLHF. The CDR3 DNA follows: TGTGCCAGCAGTTACGCGGGACAGGGTAATTCACCCCTCCACTTT.

For the CDR3, the DNA is TGTGCCAGCAGCTTAGGGTTAGCGGGGTCCGGGGAGCTGTTTTTT. It codes for CASSLGLAGSGELFF. The rearrangement uses TRBV11-2 and TRBJ2-2, with 8 bases identical to TRBD2. Trimming took 1 base from V and 6 from J; bases not matched to a gene: 4. This CDR3 is built from 15 residues. Germline CDR1 SGHAT, CDR2 FQNNGV.

V gene TRBV5-1 combines with J gene TRBJ2-7; 8 bases align to TRBD2. Unmatched junction bases numbered 4, after V lost 2 bases and J lost 6 bases. The CDR3 has 13 residues. The germline V gene has CDR1 SGHRS and CDR2 YFSETQ. The CDR3 sequence is CASSLLAGTEQYF. CDR3 nucleotides: TGCGCCAGCAGCTTATTAGCGGGAACCGAGCAGTACTTC.

The V call is TRBV30, the J call TRBJ2-3; 11 positions agree with TRBD2. The CDR3 is made up of 14 amino acids. V dropped 4 bases and J dropped 2; count of bases not matched to a gene: 2. Looked up from germline, CDR1 is GTSNPN and CDR2 is SVGIG (reference sequence). The CDR3 nucleotides read TGTGCCTGGAAACTAGCGGGGGCCACAGATACGCAGTATTTT. Translated, it gives CAWKLAGATDTQYF.

The CDR3 here is CASSVAGQDWETQYF. The CDR3 nucleotides are TGTGCCAGCAGCGTAGCGGGCCAGGACTGGGAGACCCAGTACTTC. The chain combines TRBV9 with TRBJ2-5; possible D gene TRBD2, 5 bases. V dropped 0 bases and J dropped 5 bases, with 14 bases sitting between them. Germline CDR1 is SGDLS and CDR2 is YYNGEE. This CDR3 comprises 15 residues.

The chain uses TRBV7-8 and TRBJ2-1, with D tentatively TRBD2 (5 bases). From germline, CDR1 is SGHVS and CDR2 FQNEAQ. The CDR3 contains 15 residues. Trimming left V 2 bases short and J 8 bases short, with 16 bases between. CDR3 sequence: CASSLFPASSDEQFF. CDR3 sequence (DNA): TGTGCCAGCAGCTTATTCCCCGCCAGTAGCGATGAGCAGTTCTTC.

V usage is TRBV14 and J usage is TRBJ1-1; D gene unclear. CDR3 length: 14 amino acids. Trimming cost V 2 bases and J 1 base, with 8 bases left between them. CDR1 is SGHDN and CDR2 is FVKESK in the germline V gene. The CDR3 DNA reads TGTGCCAGCAGCCAATTCAGCGGGAACACTGAAGCTTTCTTT. This encodes CASSQFSGNTEAFF.

The V call is TRBV6-5, the J call TRBJ2-2, with 8 bases matching TRBD2. Trimming cost V 6 bases and J 3 bases; bases outside gene matches: 3. Germline V gene data show CDR1 as MNHEY and CDR2 as SVGAGI. The CDR3 runs to 14 residues. The CDR3 region is CASRPGGDTGELFF. The CDR3 DNA follows: TGTGCCAGCAGACCGGGAGGGGACACCGGGGAGCTGTTTTTT.

This rearrangement joins TRBV4-1 to TRBJ1-1; the match to TRBD1 covers 7 bases. The CDR3 sequence is 15 residues long. Looked up from germline, CDR1 is MGHRA and CDR2 is YSYEKL. V trimming: 4 bases; J trimming: 6 bases; junction bases outside the gene matches: 11. The CDR3 sequence is CASSPIPGQRPEAFF. CDR3 nucleotides: TGCGCCAGCAGCCCCATCCCGGGACAGCGGCCTGAAGCTTTCTTT.

V and J are TRBV13 and TRBJ2-5; 8 bases line up with TRBD1. The end of the DNA aligns better with TRBJ2-7, so the J call may be wrong. The CDR3 contains 14 residues. CDR1 and CDR2 (germline): PRHDT, FYEKMQ (reference sequence). In DNA form, the CDR3 reads TGTGCCAGCAGCTTTACAGGGGGCTCCTACGAGCAGTACTTC. Protein sequence: CASSFTGGSYEQYF.

This clone appeared once. The chain is built from TRBV21-1 and TRBJ2-5; the table's D call, TRBD2, was not checked against the DNA. TRBV21-1 has pseudogene status. The CDR3 consists of 16 residues. CDR3 region: CASSKGELVVRETQYF. The CDR3 DNA sequence: TGTGCCAGCAGCAAAGGCGAGTTAGTGGTTCGAGAGACCCAGTACTTC.